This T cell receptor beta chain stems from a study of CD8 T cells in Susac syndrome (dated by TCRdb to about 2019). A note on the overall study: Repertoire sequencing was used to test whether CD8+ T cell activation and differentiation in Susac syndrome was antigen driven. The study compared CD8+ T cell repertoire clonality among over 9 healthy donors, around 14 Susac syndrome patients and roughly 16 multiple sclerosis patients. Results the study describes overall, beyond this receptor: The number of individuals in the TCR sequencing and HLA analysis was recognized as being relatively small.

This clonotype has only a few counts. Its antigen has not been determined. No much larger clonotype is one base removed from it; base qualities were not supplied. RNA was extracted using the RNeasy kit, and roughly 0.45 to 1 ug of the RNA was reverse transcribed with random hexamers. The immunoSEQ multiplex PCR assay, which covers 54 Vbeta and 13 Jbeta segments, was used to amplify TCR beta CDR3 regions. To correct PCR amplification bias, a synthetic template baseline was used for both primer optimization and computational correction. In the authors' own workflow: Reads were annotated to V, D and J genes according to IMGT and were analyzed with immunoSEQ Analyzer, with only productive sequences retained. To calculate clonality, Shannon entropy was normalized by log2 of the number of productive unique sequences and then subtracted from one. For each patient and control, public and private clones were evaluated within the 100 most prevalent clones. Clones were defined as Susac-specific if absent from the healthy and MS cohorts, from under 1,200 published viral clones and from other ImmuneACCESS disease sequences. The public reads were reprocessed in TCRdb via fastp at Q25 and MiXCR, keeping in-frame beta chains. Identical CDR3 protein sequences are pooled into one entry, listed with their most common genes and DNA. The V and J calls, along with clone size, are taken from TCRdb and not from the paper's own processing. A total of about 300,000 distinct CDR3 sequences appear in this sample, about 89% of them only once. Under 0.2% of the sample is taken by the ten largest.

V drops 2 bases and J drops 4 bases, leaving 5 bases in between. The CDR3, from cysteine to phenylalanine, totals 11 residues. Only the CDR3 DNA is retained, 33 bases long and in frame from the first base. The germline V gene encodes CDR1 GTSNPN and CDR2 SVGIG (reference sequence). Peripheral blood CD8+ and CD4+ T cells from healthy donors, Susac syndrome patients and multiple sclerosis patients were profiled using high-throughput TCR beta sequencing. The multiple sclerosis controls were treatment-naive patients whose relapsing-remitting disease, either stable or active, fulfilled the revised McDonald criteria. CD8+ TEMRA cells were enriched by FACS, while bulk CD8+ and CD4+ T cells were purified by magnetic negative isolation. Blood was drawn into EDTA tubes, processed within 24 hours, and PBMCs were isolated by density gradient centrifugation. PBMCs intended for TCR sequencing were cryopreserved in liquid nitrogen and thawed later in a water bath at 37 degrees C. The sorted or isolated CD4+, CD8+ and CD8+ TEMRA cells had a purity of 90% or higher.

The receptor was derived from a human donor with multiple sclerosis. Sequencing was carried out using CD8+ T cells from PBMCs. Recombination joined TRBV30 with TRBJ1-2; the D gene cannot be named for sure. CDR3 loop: CAWSLIYGYTF. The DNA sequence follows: TGTGCCTGGAGTCTCATCTATGGCTACACCTTC.